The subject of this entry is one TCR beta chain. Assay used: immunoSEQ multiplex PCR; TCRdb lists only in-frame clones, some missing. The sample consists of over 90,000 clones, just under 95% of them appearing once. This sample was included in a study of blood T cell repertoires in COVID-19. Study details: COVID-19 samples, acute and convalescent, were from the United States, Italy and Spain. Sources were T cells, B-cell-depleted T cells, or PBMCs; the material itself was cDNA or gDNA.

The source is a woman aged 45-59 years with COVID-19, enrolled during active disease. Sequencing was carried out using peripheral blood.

Here the CDR3 DNA reads TGCGCCAGCAGTGAGTCGAACGCGCGCCACGAGCAGTACTTC. Protein product: CASSESNARHEQYF. The chain has TRBV10-2 and TRBJ2-7; D is uncertain. Germline V gives CDR1 WSHSY, CDR2 SAAADI. Trimming took 0 bases from V and 5 from J, leaving 11 bases between them. This CDR3 has 14 amino acids.